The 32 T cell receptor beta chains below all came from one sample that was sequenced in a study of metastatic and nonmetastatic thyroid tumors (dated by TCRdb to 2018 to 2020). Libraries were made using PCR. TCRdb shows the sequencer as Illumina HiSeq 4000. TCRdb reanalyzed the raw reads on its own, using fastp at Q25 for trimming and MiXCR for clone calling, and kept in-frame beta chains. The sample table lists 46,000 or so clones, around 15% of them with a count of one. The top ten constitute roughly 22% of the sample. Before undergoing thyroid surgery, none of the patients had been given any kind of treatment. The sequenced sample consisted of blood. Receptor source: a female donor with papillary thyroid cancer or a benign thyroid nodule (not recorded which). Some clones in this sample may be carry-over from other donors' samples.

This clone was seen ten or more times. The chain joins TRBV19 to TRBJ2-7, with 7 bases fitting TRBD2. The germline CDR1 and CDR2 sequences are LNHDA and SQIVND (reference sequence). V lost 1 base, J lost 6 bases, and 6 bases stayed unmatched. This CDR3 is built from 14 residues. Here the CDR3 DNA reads TGTGCCAGTAGTATAGCCGGACTAGTAACCGAGCAGTACTTC. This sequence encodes CASSIAGLVTEQYF.

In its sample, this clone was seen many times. In DNA, the CDR3 is TGTGCCTGGAGAGAGGGGACATTCGGTAGAAACACCATATATTTT. It yields the protein CAWREGTFGRNTIYF. The V and J genes are TRBV30 and TRBJ1-3, with D possibly matching TRBD1 (6 bases). This CDR3 contains 15 residues. V was shortened by 3 bases and J by 5 bases, with 17 bases between the two germline ends. From germline, CDR1 is GTSNPN and CDR2 SVGIG (reference sequence). Together with reference TRBV30 and TRBJ1-3, the CDR3 gives the full variable domain: SQTIHQWPATLVQPVGSPLSLECTVEGTSNPNLYWYRQAAGRGLQLLFYSVGIGQISSEVPQNLSASRPQDRQFILSSKKLLLSDSGFYLCAWREGTFGRNTIYFGEGSWLTVV.

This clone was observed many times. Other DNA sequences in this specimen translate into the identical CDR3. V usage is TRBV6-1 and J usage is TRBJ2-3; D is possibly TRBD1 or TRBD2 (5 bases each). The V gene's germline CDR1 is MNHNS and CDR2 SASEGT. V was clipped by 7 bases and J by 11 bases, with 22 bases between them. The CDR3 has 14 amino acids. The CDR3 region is CASTMNRLQGEQYF. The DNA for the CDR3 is TGTGCCAGCACCATGAACCGTTTGCAGGGAGAGCAGTATTTT.

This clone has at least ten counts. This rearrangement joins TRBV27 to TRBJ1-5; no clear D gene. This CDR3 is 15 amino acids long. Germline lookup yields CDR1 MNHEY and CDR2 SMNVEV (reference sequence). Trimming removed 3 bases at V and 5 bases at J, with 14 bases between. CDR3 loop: CASSFSSTPDQPQHF. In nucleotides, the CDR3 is TGTGCCAGCAGTTTCTCTAGCACTCCCGATCAGCCCCAGCATTTT.

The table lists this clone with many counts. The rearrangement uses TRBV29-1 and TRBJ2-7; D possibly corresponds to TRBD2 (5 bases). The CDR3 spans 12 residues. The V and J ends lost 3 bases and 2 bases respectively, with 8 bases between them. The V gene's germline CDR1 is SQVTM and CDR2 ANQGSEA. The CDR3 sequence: CSVDPGTYEQYF. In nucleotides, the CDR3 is TGCAGCGTTGACCCCGGGACCTACGAGCAGTACTTC.

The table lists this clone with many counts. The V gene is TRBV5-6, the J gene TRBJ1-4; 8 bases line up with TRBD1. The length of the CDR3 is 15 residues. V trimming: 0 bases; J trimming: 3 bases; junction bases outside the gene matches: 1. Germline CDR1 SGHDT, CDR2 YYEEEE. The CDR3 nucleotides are TGTGCCAGCAGCTTGGCCAGGGGGCCTAATGAAAAACTGTTTTTT. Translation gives CASSLARGPNEKLFF.

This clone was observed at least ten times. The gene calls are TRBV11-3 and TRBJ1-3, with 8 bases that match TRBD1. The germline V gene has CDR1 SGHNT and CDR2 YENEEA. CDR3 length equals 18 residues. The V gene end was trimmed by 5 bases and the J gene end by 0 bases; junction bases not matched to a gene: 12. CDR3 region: CASSHFSWQGASGNTIYF. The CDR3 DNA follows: TGTGCCAGCAGCCACTTCTCGTGGCAGGGGGCCTCTGGAAACACCATATATTTT.

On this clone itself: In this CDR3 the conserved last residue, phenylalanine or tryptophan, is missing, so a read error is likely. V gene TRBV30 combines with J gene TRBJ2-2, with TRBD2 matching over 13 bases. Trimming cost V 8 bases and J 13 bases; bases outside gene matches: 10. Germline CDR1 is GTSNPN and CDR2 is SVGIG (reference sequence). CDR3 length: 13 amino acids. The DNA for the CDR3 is TGTGCCGGTATGACTAGCGGGAGGTCCCGGCTGTTTTCT. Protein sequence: CAGMTSGRSRLFS.

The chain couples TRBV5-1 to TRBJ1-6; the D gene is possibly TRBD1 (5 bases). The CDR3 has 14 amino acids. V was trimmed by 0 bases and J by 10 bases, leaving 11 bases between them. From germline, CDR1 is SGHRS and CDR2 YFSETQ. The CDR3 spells CASSLDGTDSPLHF. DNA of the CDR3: TGCGCCAGCAGCTTGGACGGGACGGACTCACCCCTCCACTTT.

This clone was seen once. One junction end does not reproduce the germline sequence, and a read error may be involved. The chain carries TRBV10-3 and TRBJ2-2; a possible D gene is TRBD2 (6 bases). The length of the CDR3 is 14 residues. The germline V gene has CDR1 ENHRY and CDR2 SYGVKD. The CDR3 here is CAISDETPTRELLF. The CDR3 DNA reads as TGTGCCATCAGTGATGAGACTCCGACTCGGGAGCTGTTGTTT.

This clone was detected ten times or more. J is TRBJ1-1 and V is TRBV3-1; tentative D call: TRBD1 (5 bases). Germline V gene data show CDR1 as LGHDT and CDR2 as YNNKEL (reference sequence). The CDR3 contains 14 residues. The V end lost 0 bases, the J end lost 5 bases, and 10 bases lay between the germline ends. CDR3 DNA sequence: TGTGCCAGCAGCCAAGAGGGGGGTGGGACTGAAGCTTTCTTT. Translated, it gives CASSQEGGGTEAFF.

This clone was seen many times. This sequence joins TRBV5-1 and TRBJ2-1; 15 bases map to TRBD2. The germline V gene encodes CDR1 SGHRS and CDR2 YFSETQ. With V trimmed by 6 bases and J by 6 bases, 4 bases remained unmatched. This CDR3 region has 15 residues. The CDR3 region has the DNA TGCGCCAGCACCAGGACTAGCGGGAGGGCCAATGAGCAGTTCTTC. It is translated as CASTRTSGRANEQFF. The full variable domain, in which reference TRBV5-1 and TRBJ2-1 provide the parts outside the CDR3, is KAGVTQTPRYLIKTRGQQVTLSCSPISGHRSVSWYQQTPGQGLQFLFEYFSETQRNKGNFPGRFSGRQFSNSRSEMNVSTLELGDSALYLCASTRTSGRANEQFFGPGTRLTVL.

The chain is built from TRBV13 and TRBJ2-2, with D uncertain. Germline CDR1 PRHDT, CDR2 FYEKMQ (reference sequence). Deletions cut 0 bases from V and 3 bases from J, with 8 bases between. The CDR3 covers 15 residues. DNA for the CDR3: TGTGCCAGCAGCTTAGGCCCAGGAGACACCGGGGAGCTGTTTTTT. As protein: CASSLGPGDTGELFF.

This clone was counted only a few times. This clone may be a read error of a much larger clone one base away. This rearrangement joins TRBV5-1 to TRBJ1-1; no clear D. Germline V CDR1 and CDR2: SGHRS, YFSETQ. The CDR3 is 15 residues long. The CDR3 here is CANSLGFLGSTEAFF. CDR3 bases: TGCGCCAACAGCTTGGGGTTTTTGGGTTCCACTGAAGCTTTCTTT.

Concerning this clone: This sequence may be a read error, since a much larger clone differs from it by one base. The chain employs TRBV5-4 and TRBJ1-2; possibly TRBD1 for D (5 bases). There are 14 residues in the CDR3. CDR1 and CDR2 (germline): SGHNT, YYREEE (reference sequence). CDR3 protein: CACSPWGTPYGYTF. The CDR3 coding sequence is TGTGCCTGCAGCCCCTGGGGGACGCCCTATGGCTACACCTTC.

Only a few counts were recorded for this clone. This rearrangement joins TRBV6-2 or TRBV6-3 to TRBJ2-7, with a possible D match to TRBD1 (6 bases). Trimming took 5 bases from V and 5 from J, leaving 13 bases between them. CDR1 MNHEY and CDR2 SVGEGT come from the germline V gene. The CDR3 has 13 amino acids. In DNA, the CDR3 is TGTGCCAGCAGTCTGAACAGGGACAACGAGCAGTACTTC. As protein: CASSLNRDNEQYF.

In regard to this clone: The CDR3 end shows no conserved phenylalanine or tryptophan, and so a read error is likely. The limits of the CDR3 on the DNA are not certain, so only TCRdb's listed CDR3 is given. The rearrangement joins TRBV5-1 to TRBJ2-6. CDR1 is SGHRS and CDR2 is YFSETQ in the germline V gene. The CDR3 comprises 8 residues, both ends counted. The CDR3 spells CASSPWTI.

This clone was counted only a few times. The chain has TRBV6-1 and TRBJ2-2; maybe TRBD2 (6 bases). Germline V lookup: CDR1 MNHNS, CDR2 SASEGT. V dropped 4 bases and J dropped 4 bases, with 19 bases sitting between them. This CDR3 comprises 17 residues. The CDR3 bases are TGTGCCAGCAGTGGTCTAGCTGGAGGGCCGGTCACCGGGGAGCTGTTTTTT. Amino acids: CASSGLAGGPVTGELFF.

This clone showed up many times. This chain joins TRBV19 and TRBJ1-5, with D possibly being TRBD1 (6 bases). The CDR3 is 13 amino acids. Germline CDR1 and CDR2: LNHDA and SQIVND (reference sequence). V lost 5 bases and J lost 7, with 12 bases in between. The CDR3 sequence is CASSPGHNQPQHF. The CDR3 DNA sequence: TGTGCCAGTAGTCCGGGACATAACCAGCCCCAGCATTTT.

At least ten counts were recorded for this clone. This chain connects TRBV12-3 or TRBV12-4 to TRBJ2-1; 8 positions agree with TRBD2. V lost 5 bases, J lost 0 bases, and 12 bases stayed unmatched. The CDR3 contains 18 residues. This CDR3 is CASSGAGLAGSSYNEQFF. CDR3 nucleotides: TGTGCCAGCAGTGGGGCCGGACTAGCCGGAAGCTCCTACAATGAGCAGTTCTTC.

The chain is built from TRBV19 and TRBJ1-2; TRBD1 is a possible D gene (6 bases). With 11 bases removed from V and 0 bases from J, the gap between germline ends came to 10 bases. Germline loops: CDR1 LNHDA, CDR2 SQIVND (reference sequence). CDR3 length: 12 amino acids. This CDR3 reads CAGGGTNYGYTF. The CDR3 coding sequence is TGTGCCGGGGGCGGAACTAACTATGGCTACACCTTC.

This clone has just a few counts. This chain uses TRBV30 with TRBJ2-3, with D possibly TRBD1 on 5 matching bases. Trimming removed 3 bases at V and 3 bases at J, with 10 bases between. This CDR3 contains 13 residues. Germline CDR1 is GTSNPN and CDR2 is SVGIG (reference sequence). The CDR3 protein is CAWRQGGTDTQYF. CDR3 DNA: TGTGCCTGGAGGCAGGGTGGAACAGATACGCAGTATTTT.

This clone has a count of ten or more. The CDR3 sequence is CASSLLGPAGTEAFF. The DNA of the CDR3 is TGTGCCAGCAGTTTATTGGGACCCGCGGGGACTGAAGCTTTCTTT. The chain combines TRBV27 with TRBJ1-1; D possibly corresponds to TRBD1 (5 bases). Germline CDR1 is MNHEY and CDR2 is SMNVEV (reference sequence). The CDR3 has 15 amino acids. Deletions cut 1 base from V and 5 bases from J, with 14 bases between.

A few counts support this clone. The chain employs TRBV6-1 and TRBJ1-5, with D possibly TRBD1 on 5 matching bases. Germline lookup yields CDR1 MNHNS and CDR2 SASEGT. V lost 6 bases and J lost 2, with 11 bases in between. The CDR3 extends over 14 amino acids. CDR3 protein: CASSREGGNQPQHF. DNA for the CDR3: TGTGCCAGCAGCCGGGAAGGGGGCAATCAGCCCCAGCATTTT.

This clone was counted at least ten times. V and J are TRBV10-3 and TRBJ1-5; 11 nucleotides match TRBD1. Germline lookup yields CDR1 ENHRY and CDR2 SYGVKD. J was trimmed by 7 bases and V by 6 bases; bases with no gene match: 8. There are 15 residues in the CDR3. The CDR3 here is CAISRTGGLGQPQHF. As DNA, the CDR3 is TGTGCCATCAGCCGGACAGGGGGCTTGGGACAGCCCCAGCATTTT.

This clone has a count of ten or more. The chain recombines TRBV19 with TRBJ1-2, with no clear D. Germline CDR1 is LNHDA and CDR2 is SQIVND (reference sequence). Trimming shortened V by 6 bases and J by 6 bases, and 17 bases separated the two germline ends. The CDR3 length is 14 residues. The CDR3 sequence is CASRMAGAPDGYTF. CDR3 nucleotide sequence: TGTGCCAGTAGAATGGCGGGCGCGCCTGATGGCTACACCTTC.

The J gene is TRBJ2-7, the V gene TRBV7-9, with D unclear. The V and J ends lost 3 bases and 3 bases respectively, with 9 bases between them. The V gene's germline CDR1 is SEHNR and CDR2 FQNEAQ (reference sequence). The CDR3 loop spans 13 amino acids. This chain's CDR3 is CASSFTTNYEQYF. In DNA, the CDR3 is TGTGCCAGCAGCTTCACTACAAACTACGAGCAGTACTTC.

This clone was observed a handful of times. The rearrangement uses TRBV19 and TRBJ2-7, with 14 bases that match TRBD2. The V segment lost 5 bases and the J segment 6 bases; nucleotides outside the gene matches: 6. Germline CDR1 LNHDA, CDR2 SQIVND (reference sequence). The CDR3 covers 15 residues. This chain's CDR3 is CASSPGLAGALEQYF. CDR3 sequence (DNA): TGTGCCAGTAGTCCGGGACTAGCGGGAGCGCTCGAGCAGTACTTC.

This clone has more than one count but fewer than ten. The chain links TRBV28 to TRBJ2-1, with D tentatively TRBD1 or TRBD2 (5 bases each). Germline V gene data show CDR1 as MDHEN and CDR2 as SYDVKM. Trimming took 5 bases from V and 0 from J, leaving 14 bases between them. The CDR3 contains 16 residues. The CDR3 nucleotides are TGTGCCAGCAGTGACTTGGGGGTAAGCTCCTACAATGAGCAGTTCTTC. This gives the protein CASSDLGVSSYNEQFF.

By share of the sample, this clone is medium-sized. In DNA form, the CDR3 reads TGTGCCAGCAGTTCCCTACCTTCAGGTTCATACAATGGCTACACCTTC. It translates to CASSSLPSGSYNGYTF. The chain recombines TRBV6-1 with TRBJ1-2, with unresolved D. The V end was cut by 5 bases, the J end by 6 bases, with 22 bases between. CDR3 size: 16 residues. Germline CDR1 MNHNS, CDR2 SASEGT.

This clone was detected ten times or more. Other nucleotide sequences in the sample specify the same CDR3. The chain's CDR3 is CSASHTTSQEQFF. CDR3 DNA: TGCAGTGCTAGTCATACCACCTCCCAAGAGCAGTTCTTC. The genes are TRBV20-1 and TRBJ2-1, with D uncertain. V was shortened by 3 bases and J by 10 bases, with 16 bases between the two germline ends. The CDR3 contains 13 residues. Germline V gives CDR1 DFQATT, CDR2 SNEGSKA (reference sequence).

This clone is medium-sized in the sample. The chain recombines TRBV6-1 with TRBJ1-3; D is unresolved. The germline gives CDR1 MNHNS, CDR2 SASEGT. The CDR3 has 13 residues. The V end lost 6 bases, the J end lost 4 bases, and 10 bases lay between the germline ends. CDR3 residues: CASRATGGNTIYF. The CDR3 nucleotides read TGTGCCAGCAGGGCGACGGGCGGAAACACCATATATTTT.